This is a list of T cell receptor beta chains from one sample in a study of T cells in Graves' hyperthyroidism and ophthalmopathy. TCRdb recomputed calls from the multiplex PCR reads with MiXCR, one row per CDR3 protein. Counted here are around 300,000 distinct CDR3 sequences, less than 15% occurring once; the ten biggest clones make up 7% to 8.5%. Sequencing was carried out using blood. These receptors originate from a woman aged 25 to 39 with Graves' hyperthyroidism that later progressed to Graves' ophthalmopathy. CDR3s include the opening cysteine and the closing phenylalanine or tryptophan. The D gene is left open where the match is weak. Not every row has a clone size; where given, it reads once, few, many or a size class.

j_gene,d_gene,abundance,v_gene,CDR3aa,CDR3nt
TRBJ1-1,-,-,TRBV28,CASSLWGTTEAFF,TGTGCCAGCAGTTTGTGGGGGACTACTGAAGCTTTCTTT
TRBJ2-3,-,-,TRBV24-1,CATSDFRGDTQYF,TGTGCCACCAGTGATTTTAGGGGAGATACGCAGTATTTT
TRBJ1-1,-,many,TRBV27,CASSSMVGEDTEAFF,TGTGCCAGCAGTTCGATGGTGGGGGAGGACACTGAAGCTTTCTTT
TRBJ1-5,TRBD1,few,TRBV27,CARGGGTVNSNQPQHF,TGTGCCAGGGGGGGGGGGACAGTAAATAGCAATCAGCCCCAGCATTTT
TRBJ2-7,-,-,TRBV15,CATSRTTISYEQYF,TGTGCCACCAGCAGGACTACCATCTCCTACGAGCAGTACTTC
TRBJ2-1,-,many,TRBV29-1,CSVEGEGTALHNEQFF,TGCAGCGTTGAGGGGGAGGGGACAGCACTTCACAATGAGCAGTTCTTC
TRBJ2-2,-,many,TRBV10-2,CASSEELNTGELFF,TGCGCCAGCAGTGAGGAGCTGAACACCGGGGAGCTGTTTTTT
TRBJ2-1,TRBD1,-,TRBV6-2/TRBV6-3,CASSWGTEGIEQFF,TGTGCCAGCAGTTGGGGGACAGAGGGTATAGAGCAGTTCTTC
TRBJ2-3,TRBD2,many,TRBV20-1,CSARVASGRASLDTQYF,TGCAGTGCTAGAGTGGCTAGCGGGAGGGCCTCTTTGGATACGCAGTATTTT
TRBJ1-6,-,many,TRBV3-1,CASSFGPRNSPLHF,TGTGCCAGCAGCTTCGGTCCCAGGAATTCACCCCTCCACTTT
TRBJ2-7,-,many,TRBV11-2,CASSSRGLLYEQYF,TGTGCCAGCAGCTCAAGAGGACTACTCTACGAGCAGTACTTC
TRBJ2-3,TRBD2,many,TRBV6-1,CASSEASREGRDTQYF,TGTGCCAGCAGTGAAGCCTCGCGGGAGGGCCGGGATACGCAGTATTTT
TRBJ1-2,-,many,TRBV20-1,CSASAGSANYGYTF,TGCAGTGCTAGCGCAGGGTCTGCTAACTATGGCTACACCTTC
TRBJ1-1,-,many,TRBV5-6,CASSLAATGRTEAFF,TGTGCCAGCAGCTTGGCCGCGACAGGTCGGACTGAAGCTTTCTTT
TRBJ2-5,TRBD2,many,TRBV2,CASSEFGLAGRETQYF,TGTGCCAGCAGTGAATTTGGACTAGCGGGAAGGGAGACCCAGTACTTC
TRBJ2-2,TRBD2,many,TRBV18,CASSPLKGLAAGELFF,TGTGCCAGCTCACCACTGAAGGGACTAGCGGCCGGGGAGCTGTTTTTT
TRBJ2-5,TRBD1,many,TRBV12-3/TRBV12-4,CASSLGQGATETQYF,TGTGCCAGCAGTTTGGGACAGGGGGCCACAGAGACCCAGTACTTC
TRBJ2-5,-,many,TRBV13,CASSSYEGDLVETQYF,TGTGCCAGCAGCTCCTATGAAGGGGATTTGGTGGAGACCCAGTACTTC
TRBJ2-5,TRBD1,many,TRBV20-1,CSARTGGMETQYF,TGCAGTGCCCGGACAGGGGGCATGGAGACCCAGTACTTC
TRBJ2-7,-,few,TRBV19,CASSPLEGGPYEQYF,TGTGCCAGTAGTCCGCTTGAGGGGGGCCCCTACGAGCAGTACTTC
TRBJ2-1,-,many,TRBV2,CASSEARLDEQFF,TGTGCCAGCAGTGAAGCCCGATTGGATGAGCAGTTCTTC
TRBJ1-2,TRBD1,-,TRBV7-7,CASSLQGVGGYTF,TGTGCTAGCAGCTTACAGGGGGTGGGGGGCTACACCTTC
TRBJ2-5,-,many,TRBV20-1,CSANGQGDETQYF,TGCAGTGCCAATGGGCAGGGTGACGAGACCCAGTACTTC
TRBJ1-5,-,-,TRBV20-1,CSASPRNSNQPQHF,TGCAGTGCTAGTCCCCGCAATAGCAATCAGCCCCAGCATTTT
TRBJ2-2,TRBD1,many,TRBV7-3,CASSFQGATGELFF,TGTGCCAGCAGCTTCCAGGGGGCCACCGGGGAGCTGTTTTTT
TRBJ2-5,TRBD2,many,TRBV7-8,CASSSLAARQETQYF,TGTGCCAGCAGCAGTCTAGCGGCACGCCAAGAGACCCAGTACTTC